Following are 21 T cell receptor beta chains from one sample sequenced in a study of T cell changes during pregnancy in multiple sclerosis. The repertoire was sequenced with immunoSEQ multiplex PCR; TCRdb's copy has only in-frame clones and lacks some. This sample has more than 90,000 clones, with around nine tenths found just once. Sequencing was performed on peripheral blood, taken in the third trimester of pregnancy. Receptor source: a female donor with multiple sclerosis, enrolled in a pregnancy study.

The gene calls are TRBV6-5 and TRBJ2-7, with D possibly being TRBD2 (5 bases). Germline CDR1 reads MNHEY; CDR2 reads SVGAGI. Trimming pared 6 bases from V and 3 bases from J, leaving 12 bases between. This CDR3 is built from 13 residues. CDR3 nucleotide sequence: TGTGCCAGCAGGCCCGCAACTAGCTACGAGCAGTACTTC. Amino acid sequence: CASRPATSYEQYF.

The chain employs TRBV6-1 and TRBJ1-1; possible D gene TRBD1, 5 bases. Looked up from germline, CDR1 is MNHNS and CDR2 is SASEGT. Trimming stripped 4 bases from V and 1 base from J, with 10 bases between. The CDR3 is 14 amino acids. This CDR3 reads CASSAFRENTEAFF. Here the CDR3 DNA reads TGTGCCAGCAGTGCCTTCAGGGAGAACACTGAAGCTTTCTTT.

For this clone: The junction departs from germline at one end; a sequencing error may be responsible. The V and J genes are TRBV28 and TRBJ2-3, with 8 bases identical to TRBD2. The V gene's germline CDR1 is MDHEN and CDR2 SYDVKM. There are 14 residues in the CDR3. DNA for the CDR3: TGTGCCAGCAGCCGGACTAGCAGCATAGATACGCAGTATTTT. Residues: CASSRTSSIDTQYF. The full variable domain, rest sourced from reference TRBV28 and TRBJ2-3, is DVKVTQSSRYLVKRTGEKVFLECVQDMDHENMFWYRQDPGLGLRLIYFSYDVKMKEKGDIPEGYSVSREKKERFSLILESASTNQTSMYLCASSRTSSIDTQYFGPGTRLTVL.

The J gene is TRBJ2-7, the V gene TRBV27; 7 bases are shared with TRBD1. V trimming: 6 bases; J trimming: 1 base; junction bases outside the gene matches: 6. Germline values: CDR1 MNHEY, CDR2 SMNVEV (reference sequence). This CDR3 has 14 amino acids. In DNA form, the CDR3 reads TGTGCCAGCAGACCCACCAGGGGGTCCTACGAGCAGTACTTC. Translation gives CASRPTRGSYEQYF.

The chain recombines TRBV9 with TRBJ1-1; D not resolved. V lost 2 bases and J lost 3, with 5 bases in between. CDR1 is SGDLS, CDR2 YYNGEE, per germline. The CDR3 loop spans 12 amino acids. For the CDR3, the DNA is TGTGCCAGCAGCGTCGGGGACACTGAAGCTTTCTTT. Translating gives CASSVGDTEAFF.

This clone occurred a few times. The chain carries TRBV10-1 and TRBJ2-2; a possible D gene is TRBD1 (6 bases). The CDR3 is 16 residues long. CDR1 is WNHNN, CDR2 SYGVQD, per germline (reference sequence). V dropped 0 bases and J dropped 5 bases, with 13 bases sitting between them. CDR3 nucleotides: TGCGCCAGCAGTGAGTCGTGGGGGCGAGGAACCGGGGAGCTGTTTTTT. Protein: CASSESWGRGTGELFF.

The V gene is TRBV6-1, the J gene TRBJ2-1, with 10 bases identical to TRBD2. The CDR3 is 14 amino acids. Trimming took 7 bases from V and 9 from J; bases not matched to a gene: 9. CDR1 is MNHNS and CDR2 is SASEGT in the germline V gene. CDR3 loop: CASKERGGIGEQFF. CDR3 in DNA: TGTGCCAGCAAAGAGCGGGGGGGCATTGGTGAGCAGTTCTTC.

V is TRBV10-3 and J is TRBJ2-3; D may be TRBD2 (6 bases). This CDR3 has 14 amino acids. The germline V gene encodes CDR1 ENHRY and CDR2 SYGVKD. Trimming removed 10 bases from V and 2 bases from J, with 16 bases in between. The CDR3 nucleotides are TGTGCCACCTCGTCCGGGGGTAACACAGATACGCAGTATTTT. Protein: CATSSGGNTDTQYF.

The gene calls are TRBV2 and TRBJ1-4, with no clear D. The CDR3 contains 15 residues. Germline V gene lookup returns CDR1 SNHLY and CDR2 FYNNEI. V was clipped by 7 bases and J by 3 bases, with 15 bases between them. The CDR3 DNA sequence: TGTGCCAGCACTCGAGGGCTAGGAGCTAATGAAAAACTGTTTTTT. The encoded protein is CASTRGLGANEKLFF.

This clone was seen once. Other DNA sequences in this sample translate to the same CDR3. This chain connects TRBV5-1 to TRBJ2-5, with 7 bases matching TRBD1. The CDR3 loop spans 15 amino acids. Germline-derived CDR1 and CDR2 are SGHRS and YFSETQ. J gave up 1 base and V 3 bases, and 6 bases lay outside the gene matches. Here the CDR3 DNA reads TGCGCCAGCAGCTCGGGACAGCCCCTCCAAGAGACCCAGTACTTC. This codes for CASSSGQPLQETQYF.

The rearrangement joins TRBV30 to TRBJ1-4, with 9 bases aligning to TRBD1. In germline, CDR1 is GTSNPN, CDR2 SVGIG (reference sequence). The CDR3 has 17 residues. Germline trimming cut 0 bases from V and 5 bases from J; bases unmatched to any gene: 10. CDR3: CAWSVLGQGRKNEKLFF. The CDR3 coding sequence is TGTGCCTGGAGTGTACTTGGACAGGGGCGCAAAAATGAAAAACTGTTTTTT.

The genes are TRBV5-1 and TRBJ2-3; D might be TRBD1 (6 bases). V shed 0 bases and J shed 1 base, with 9 bases lying between them. Germline V gene lookup returns CDR1 SGHRS and CDR2 YFSETQ. This CDR3 is 15 amino acids long. DNA of the CDR3: TGCGCCAGCAGCTTGGGGGGGCGAGGCACAGATACGCAGTATTTT. This gives the protein CASSLGGRGTDTQYF. Full variable domain (remainder filled in from reference TRBV5-1 and TRBJ2-3): KAGVTQTPRYLIKTRGQQVTLSCSPISGHRSVSWYQQTPGQGLQFLFEYFSETQRNKGNFPGRFSGRQFSNSRSEMNVSTLELGDSALYLCASSLGGRGTDTQYFGPGTRLTVL.

The chain uses TRBV30 and TRBJ2-3; D gene uncertain. Germline assignment: CDR1 GTSNPN and CDR2 SVGIG (reference sequence). V lost 1 base and J 2 bases, leaving 4 bases between the germline ends. The CDR3 contains 12 residues. CDR3 region: CAWSDSTDTQYF. CDR3 DNA sequence: TGTGCCTGGAGTGACTCCACAGATACGCAGTATTTT.

This CDR3 reads CASTQTGDVAGNTIYF. As DNA, the CDR3 is TGTGCCAGCACACAAACAGGGGATGTTGCTGGAAACACCATATATTTT. V and J are TRBV25-1 and TRBJ1-3; 7 bases match TRBD1. The CDR3 extends over 16 amino acids. Per the germline V gene, CDR1 is MGHDK and CDR2 is SYGVNS. V trimming: 7 bases; J trimming: 2 bases; junction bases outside the gene matches: 11.

V gene TRBV7-7 combines with J gene TRBJ2-1, with a weak D call TRBD2 (5 bases). V was trimmed by 6 bases and J by 12 bases, leaving 18 bases between them. The CDR3 extends over 13 amino acids. The germline CDR1 and CDR2 sequences are SSHAT and FNYEAQ (reference sequence). CDR3 residues: CASSSGRGSVQFF. In nucleotides, the CDR3 is TGTGCCAGCAGTTCAGGACGGGGATCTGTGCAGTTCTTC.

The chain has TRBV5-4 and TRBJ1-1; the D is unclear. CDR3 length equals 13 residues. The V gene lost 7 bases and the J gene lost 5 bases, with 15 bases spanning the gap. Per the germline V gene, CDR1 is SGHNT and CDR2 is YYREEE (reference sequence). The CDR3 nucleotides are TGTGCCAGCTCCCTCGGGGAATTGACTGAAGCTTTCTTT. Translated, it gives CASSLGELTEAFF.

CDR3: CSVGVRRDSEAFF. CDR3 in DNA: TGCAGCGTTGGGGTACGGCGGGATTCTGAAGCTTTCTTT. The chain combines TRBV29-1 with TRBJ1-1; D unclear. The CDR3 totals 13 residues. V shed 4 bases and J shed 6 bases, with 15 bases lying between them. Germline loops: CDR1 SQVTM, CDR2 ANQGSEA.

The rearrangement uses TRBV4-1 and TRBJ2-5; D might be TRBD2 (7 bases). The CDR3 covers 16 residues. Germline CDR1 reads MGHRA; CDR2 reads YSYEKL. Trimming took off 0 bases at V and 4 bases at J, with 15 bases between the two ends. CDR3 nucleotide sequence: TGCGCCAGCAGCCAAGATGAGGGGGGGGTAGGAGAGACCCAGTACTTC. It codes for CASSQDEGGVGETQYF.

The chain combines TRBV30 with TRBJ2-5; D might be TRBD1 (5 bases). Germline lookup yields CDR1 GTSNPN and CDR2 SVGIG (reference sequence). Trimming cost V 2 bases and J 2 bases, with 9 bases left between them. The CDR3 spans 13 residues. The CDR3 nucleotides read TGTGCCTGGAGTAAAACAGGTCAAGAGACCCAGTACTTC. It translates to CAWSKTGQETQYF.

The chain joins TRBV28 to TRBJ1-2; D not certain. Between the trimmed V and J ends, which lost 7 bases and 3 bases, there was a span of 18 bases. The CDR3 runs 15 residues. Germline V gene sequence: CDR1 MDHEN, CDR2 SYDVKM. The CDR3 DNA follows: TGTGCCAGCACCCCGGGTGACGGTAGATACTATGGCTACACCTTC. Its translation: CASTPGDGRYYGYTF.

V is TRBV19 and J is TRBJ1-6; TRBD1 matches at 7 bases. Germline V CDR1 and CDR2: LNHDA, SQIVND (reference sequence). This CDR3 has 17 amino acids. V lost 4 bases and J lost 13; bases outside the gene matches: 19. The CDR3 loop reads CASSRTGVGVDRGPLHF. The DNA for the CDR3 is TGTGCCAGTAGTAGGACAGGCGTAGGGGTGGATCGCGGCCCCCTCCACTTT.